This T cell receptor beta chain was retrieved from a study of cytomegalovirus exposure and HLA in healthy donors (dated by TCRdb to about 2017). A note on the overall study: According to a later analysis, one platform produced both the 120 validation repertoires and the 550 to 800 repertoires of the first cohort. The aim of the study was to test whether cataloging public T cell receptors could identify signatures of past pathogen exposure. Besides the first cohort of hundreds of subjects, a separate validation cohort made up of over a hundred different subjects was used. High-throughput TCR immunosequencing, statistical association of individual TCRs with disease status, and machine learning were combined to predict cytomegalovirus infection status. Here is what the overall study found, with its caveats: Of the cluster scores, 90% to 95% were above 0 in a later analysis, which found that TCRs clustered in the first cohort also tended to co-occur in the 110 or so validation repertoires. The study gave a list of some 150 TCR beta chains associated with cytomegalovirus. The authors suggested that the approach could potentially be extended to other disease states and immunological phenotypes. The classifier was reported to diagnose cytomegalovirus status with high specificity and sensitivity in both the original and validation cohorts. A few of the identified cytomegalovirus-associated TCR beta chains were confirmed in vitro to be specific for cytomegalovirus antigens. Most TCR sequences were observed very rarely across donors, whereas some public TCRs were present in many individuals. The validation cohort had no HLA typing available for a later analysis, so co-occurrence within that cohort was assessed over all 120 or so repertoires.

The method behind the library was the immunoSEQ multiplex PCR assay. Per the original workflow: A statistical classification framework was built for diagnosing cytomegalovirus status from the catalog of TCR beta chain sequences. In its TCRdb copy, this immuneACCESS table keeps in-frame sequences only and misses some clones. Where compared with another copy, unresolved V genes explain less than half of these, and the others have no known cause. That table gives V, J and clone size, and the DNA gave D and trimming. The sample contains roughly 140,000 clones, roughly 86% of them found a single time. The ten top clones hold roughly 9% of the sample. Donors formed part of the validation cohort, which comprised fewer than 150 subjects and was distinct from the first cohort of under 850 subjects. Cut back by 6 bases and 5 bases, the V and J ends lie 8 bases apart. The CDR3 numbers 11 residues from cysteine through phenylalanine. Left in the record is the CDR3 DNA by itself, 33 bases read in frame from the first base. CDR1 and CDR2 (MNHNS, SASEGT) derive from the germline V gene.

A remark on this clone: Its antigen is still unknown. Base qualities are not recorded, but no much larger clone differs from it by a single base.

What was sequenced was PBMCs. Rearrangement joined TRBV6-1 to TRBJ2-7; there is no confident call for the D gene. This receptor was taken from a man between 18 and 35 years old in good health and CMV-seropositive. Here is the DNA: TGTGCCAGCAGGAGCCTAAACGAGCAGTACTTC. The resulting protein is CASRSLNEQYF.